A selection of T cell receptor beta chains follows, all from one sample in a study of shared clonotypes between healthy human individuals. Only in-frame clones appear in the TCRdb table, and some are missing; sequencing was by immunoSEQ multiplex PCR. The sample contains fewer than 3 million clones, 92% of which appear only once. The sequencing input was naive CD4+ T cells from PBMCs. The receptors here all came from a man aged 18-30 years in good health. Some clones in this sample may be carry-over from other donors' samples. Both conserved end residues are part of each CDR3. A D gene is named only where the DNA matches it firmly. Not every row has a clone size; where given, it reads once, few, many or a size class.

cdr3_nt	cdr3_aa	clone_size	cdr3_length	d_call	v_call	j_call
TGTGCCAGCAGCTGGGGACTGATTAATGAAAAACTGTTTTTT	CASSWGLINEKLFF	NA	14	NA	TRBV5-5	TRBJ1-4
TGTGCCAGCAGCCCCAGTCCTAGCGGGGTCAATGAGCAGTTCTTC	CASSPSPSGVNEQFF	NA	15	TRBD2	TRBV7-3	TRBJ2-1
TGTGCCATCAGTGGACAGCTGAACACTGAAGCTTTCTTT	CAISGQLNTEAFF	NA	13	NA	TRBV10-3	TRBJ1-1
TGTGCCAGCAGCCGGGGGCTAGCGGGGGGCCCGACGGGAGATACGCAGTATTTT	CASSRGLAGGPTGDTQYF	NA	18	TRBD2	TRBV5-5	TRBJ2-3
TGTGCCAGCAGTTCCAGTACCGGGACTAGCGTCATATACAATGAGCAGTTCTTC	CASSSSTGTSVIYNEQFF	NA	18	TRBD2	TRBV28	TRBJ2-1
TGCAGCGCCCTCAGGGGTAGCGGCTACACCTTC	CSALRGSGYTF	NA	11	NA	TRBV29-1	TRBJ1-2
TGTGCCAGCACCGTAGACAGGGGAAACCAGTACTTC	CASTVDRGNQYF	once	12	TRBD1	TRBV2	TRBJ2-7
TGTGCCAGCAGTCGGAAGGGGGCGGGTGGCTACACCTTC	CASSRKGAGGYTF	NA	13	TRBD1	TRBV6-5	TRBJ1-2
TGTGCCAGCAGCTTAGTGAGCGGTGAGCAGTTCTTC	CASSLVSGEQFF	NA	12	NA	TRBV7-2	TRBJ2-1
TGCGCCAGCAGCAATAGCGGAGACTCTCGCGATACGCAGTATTTT	CASSNSGDSRDTQYF	once	15	NA	TRBV5-1	TRBJ2-3
TGTGCCTGGGGGAGGAGGGCCTACTACGAGCAGTACTTC	CAWGRRAYYEQYF	NA	13	NA	TRBV30	TRBJ2-7
TGTGCCAGAAGCTTCACGGGGGGCTGGGGCAATCAGCCCCAGCATTTT	CARSFTGGWGNQPQHF	NA	16	NA	TRBV5-3	TRBJ1-5
TGTGCTAGTGGTTCGATCGTAGACAGGGCGAGTGCACAGAGGAGCGCGCAGTATTTT	CASGSIVDRASAQRSAQYF	NA	19	TRBD1	TRBV12-5	TRBJ2-3
TGCGCCAGCAGCCAACAGGGGTCTGGACAGCCCCAGCATTTT	CASSQQGSGQPQHF	NA	14	NA	TRBV4-1	TRBJ1-5
TGTGCCAGCAGTTACTCGGCAGGGGTGCATCAGCCCCAGCATTTT	CASSYSAGVHQPQHF	once	15	NA	TRBV6-5	TRBJ1-5
TGTGCCAGCAGTGAAGGATGGGGGACAAGGAACACTGAAGCTTTCTTT	CASSEGWGTRNTEAFF	few	16	NA	TRBV6-1	TRBJ1-1
TGTGCCAGCAGTGGGACAGGGGCTAGCACAGATACGCAGTATTTT	CASSGTGASTDTQYF	NA	15	TRBD1	TRBV2	TRBJ2-3
TGTGCCACCAGCTTCGGGGGCACAGATACGCAGTATTTT	CATSFGGTDTQYF	NA	13	NA	TRBV15	TRBJ2-3
TGTGCCAGCAGCCTCAAGGCGGAGGCGAGGGAGACCCAGTACTTC	CASSLKAEARETQYF	NA	15	NA	TRBV11-2	TRBJ2-5
TGTGCCAGCAGTACCCCCAAGACAGGGGACTCCTACGAGCAGTACTTC	CASSTPKTGDSYEQYF	NA	16	TRBD1	TRBV28	TRBJ2-7
TGTGCCAGCACTGGGGGTGATACGCAGTATTTT	CASTGGDTQYF	NA	11	NA	TRBV2	TRBJ2-3
TGTGCCAGCTCACCGGACAGTCGTAACTACGAGCAGTACTTC	CASSPDSRNYEQYF	NA	14	NA	TRBV18	TRBJ2-7
TGTGCCAGCAGCCCCCGAAGCGGGATGTTCTATGAGCAGTTCTTC	CASSPRSGMFYEQFF	NA	15	TRBD2	TRBV9	TRBJ2-1
TGTGCCAGCAGTTTACCGCCCGCCTGGGACAATGAGCAGTTCTTC	CASSLPPAWDNEQFF	NA	15	NA	TRBV28	TRBJ2-1
TGTGCCAGCAGTGAAGCAGCCGGGCTGGAGCAGTACTTC	CASSEAAGLEQYF	NA	13	NA	TRBV2	TRBJ2-7
TGTGCCAGCAGTTTAAGGAGGAGGGCTAACAATGAGCAGTTCTTC	CASSLRRRANNEQFF	NA	15	NA	TRBV28	TRBJ2-1
TGTGCCAGCAGCGAGGGACTAGCGGGAGAAGAGACCCAGTACTTC	CASSEGLAGEETQYF	once	15	TRBD2	TRBV27	TRBJ2-5
TGTGCCAGCTCACCCGGGACAGGGAAAGAAGGTTCCAGTCAGTACTTC	CASSPGTGKEGSSQYF	NA	16	TRBD1	TRBV18	TRBJ2-7
TGTGCCAGCAGCGTAGCGGCTCAATTGAACACTGAAGCTTTCTTT	CASSVAAQLNTEAFF	NA	15	NA	TRBV9	TRBJ1-1
TGTGCCAGCAGTCCTTGGACAGGGGGCAATGAGCAGTTCTTC	CASSPWTGGNEQFF	NA	14	TRBD1	TRBV27	TRBJ2-1
TGTGCCAGCAGTGACCGTGGGGAGGCACCCCGGGTCGGGGAGCTGTTTTTT	CASSDRGEAPRVGELFF	once	17	NA	TRBV6-4	TRBJ2-2
TGTGCCAGCAGCCTCGGACAGAATCCCCAGTACTTC	CASSLGQNPQYF	NA	12	NA	TRBV13	TRBJ2-5
TGTGCCAGCGGGGGGTCCTCAGAGACCCAGTACTTC	CASGGSSETQYF	NA	12	NA	TRBV28	TRBJ2-5
TGCGCCAGCAGCCAAGGGAGCAATCAGCCCCAGCATTTT	CASSQGSNQPQHF	NA	13	NA	TRBV5-1	TRBJ1-5
TGTGCCAGCACCTTACTCCTAGCGGGAGGGCACAATGAGCAGTTCTTC	CASTLLLAGGHNEQFF	once	16	TRBD2	TRBV7-2	TRBJ2-1
TGTGCCAGCAGCCCGGGGGGGGTTGGGACCCAGTACTTC	CASSPGGVGTQYF	NA	13	TRBD2	TRBV5-6	TRBJ2-5
TGTGCCAGCAGTGTTAGCGGGAGGCACTCCTACGAGCAGTACTTC	CASSVSGRHSYEQYF	NA	15	TRBD2	TRBV27	TRBJ2-7
TGTGCCAGCTCACCGCAGGGCGGATATGGCTACACCTTC	CASSPQGGYGYTF	NA	13	NA	TRBV18	TRBJ1-2